This T cell receptor (beta chain) was identified in a study of T cell responses to AZD1222 COVID-19 vaccine. Study findings and constraints: Clonal diversity may have been underestimated, and the donors were mostly white British, with more females than males. Nearly half of the spike-specific TCRs reportedly recognize variant regions that carry no mutations. The study found Spike-specific TCR breadth and depth rose after two AZD1222 doses. Researchers report vaccine-associated CD4 TCRs spanning spike, with dominance at 160-218 and 743-854.

Concerning this clone itself: What it recognizes is unknown.

The method was immunoSEQ multiplex PCR; TCRdb's version includes in-frame clones alone and lacks a portion of them. Here the sample spans about 150,000 clones, about 94% being singletons. The V and J ends lost 6 bases and 10 bases respectively, with 21 bases between them. Germline loops: CDR1 MNHEY, CDR2 SMNVEV (reference sequence). This CDR3 comprises 14 residues. The V call is TRBV27, the J call TRBJ1-1; D is unclear. Here the sequenced sample was peripheral blood, taken on day 0 of AZD1222 vaccination. The source of this sequence is an adult in good health. The CDR3 loop reads CASRIMLPGSRAFF. CDR3 DNA: TGTGCCAGCAGAATAATGTTACCGGGGTCAAGAGCTTTCTTT.